This T cell receptor beta chain emerged from a study of blood T cells in healthy people across ages. Every participating donor contributed approximately 10 milliliters of peripheral blood through a draw. Points from the study as a whole: Long-lived donors exceeded aged donors in naive CD4+ cells and diversity. Roughly linear age-related decline in beta diversity appeared, significant by age approximately 43.

Looked up from germline, CDR1 is ENHRY and CDR2 is SYGVKD. V was pared by 2 bases and J by 2 bases, with 7 bases of the junction left unmatched. The CDR3 has 16 residues. It was with a sample-barcoded 5' primer and a J-beta primer mix that a second PCR of roughly 6 to 11 cycles was run. TCRdb passed the 5' RACE reads through MiXCR, listing each CDR3 protein once. The sample consists of roughly 1.9 million distinct CDR3 sequences, around 42% of them appearing once. Turning to this clonotype: Its antigen is not known.

The origin of this receptor is a human donor in good health. Sequencing input: blood. V usage is TRBV10-3 and J usage is TRBJ1-2, with 8 bases identical to TRBD1. Written as DNA, the CDR3 is TGTGCCATCAGTGAGACCCAGACAGGGGCCAACTATGGCTACACCTTC. This translates into CAISETQTGANYGYTF.